The 9 T cell receptor beta chains below were found in one sample sequenced in a study of beta chain features in type 1 diabetes. Sequencing targeted expressed TCRB transcripts, as all isolated RNA had been reverse transcribed. Produced via immunoSEQ multiplex PCR; TCRdb's table is partial and in-frame only. The sample has 130,000 or so clones; around a tenth are singletons. What was sequenced was central memory CD4+ T cells from blood. Receptor source: a woman in her thirties or forties in good health.

In this sample, this clone turned up a few times. The V gene is TRBV4-1, the J gene TRBJ2-7, with 8 bases identical to TRBD1. The CDR3 covers 15 residues. Germline CDR1 MGHRA, CDR2 YSYEKL. The J segment lost 3 bases and the V segment lost 4 bases, leaving 8 bases of the junction unmatched. The CDR3 DNA sequence: TGCGCCAGCAGCCCCGTTGGGACAGGTATCTACGAGCAGTACTTC. Protein: CASSPVGTGIYEQYF.

This clone was observed a handful of times. The chain couples TRBV5-1 to TRBJ2-5; TRBD2 aligns across 10 bases. Germline CDR1 and CDR2: SGHRS and YFSETQ. V was clipped by 4 bases and J by 3 bases; unmatched bases: 9. The CDR3 extends over 16 amino acids. DNA of the CDR3: TGCGCCAGCAGCCACGTACTAGCGGGGTCGGAAGAGACCCAGTACTTC. Amino acid sequence: CASSHVLAGSEETQYF.

Concerning this clone: A far larger clone is one nucleotide away, so this likely arose from a read error. The genes are TRBV5-8 and TRBJ2-3; 7 bases line up with TRBD1. The CDR3 loop spans 13 amino acids. V was pared by 3 bases and J by 4 bases, with 2 bases of the junction left unmatched. Germline V gene sequence: CDR1 SGHTS, CDR2 YDEGEE. The CDR3 nucleotides are TGTGCCAGCAGCTCGACAGGGTCAGATACGCAGTATTTT. It translates to CASSSTGSDTQYF. The complete variable domain, with remaining parts taken from reference TRBV5-8 and TRBJ2-3, reads EAGVTQSPTHLIKTRGQQATLRCSPISGHTSVYWYQQALGLGLQFLLWYDEGEERNRGNFPPRFSGRQFPNYSSELNVNALELEDSALYLCASSSTGSDTQYFGPGTRLTVL.

This chain connects TRBV18 to TRBJ2-5, with D maybe TRBD2 (5 bases). Trimming left V 5 bases short and J 2 bases short, with 12 bases between. The CDR3 totals 14 residues. Looked up from germline, CDR1 is KGHSH and CDR2 is LQKENI. In nucleotides, the CDR3 is TGTGCCAGCTCAACGATGCGGAGGCAAGAGACCCAGTACTTC. Translated: CASSTMRRQETQYF.

The chain combines TRBV14 with TRBJ2-7; 7 bases match TRBD2. The CDR3 has 13 amino acids. Trimming at V came to 4 bases and at J to 6 bases, leaving 6 bases not matched to a gene. CDR1 is SGHDN, CDR2 FVKESK, per germline. This CDR3 is CASSLPGGVEQYF. CDR3 nucleotides: TGTGCCAGCAGCCTTCCTGGGGGGGTCGAGCAGTACTTC. Variable domain in full (rest from reference TRBV14 and TRBJ2-7): EAGVTQFPSHSVIEKGQTVTLRCDPISGHDNLYWYRRVMGKEIKFLLHFVKESKQDESGMPNNRFLAERTGGTYSTLKVQPAELEDSGVYFCASSLPGGVEQYFGPGTRLTVT.

V and J are TRBV12-5 and TRBJ2-2; perhaps TRBD1 as D (5 bases). The CDR3 has 13 residues. V was shortened by 7 bases and J by 6 bases, with 12 bases between the two germline ends. CDR1 is LGHNT, CDR2 FRNRAP, per germline. CDR3 sequence reads: CASAPQAAGELFF. In DNA form, the CDR3 reads TGTGCTAGTGCCCCACAGGCTGCCGGGGAGCTGTTTTTT.

This clone was found a few times. This chain links TRBV7-9 with TRBJ2-3; 9 bases fit TRBD2. Germline V gives CDR1 SEHNR, CDR2 FQNEAQ (reference sequence). CDR3 length: 16 residues. The trim removed 1 base at V and 6 bases at J, leaving 8 bases unmatched. In DNA, the CDR3 is TGTGCCAGCAGCTTAGGCCCCGCGGGGGGGCCGGATACGCAGTATTTT. Translating gives CASSLGPAGGPDTQYF.

In this sample, this clone turned up many times. The gene calls are TRBV6-6 and TRBJ2-3; D perhaps matches TRBD2 (6 bases). Per germline, CDR1 MNHNY and CDR2 SVGAGI (reference sequence). With 7 bases removed from V and 3 bases from J, the gap between germline ends came to 14 bases. The CDR3 loop spans 14 amino acids. The CDR3, as DNA: TGTGCCAGCACCCCCCGCGGGGCGACAGATACGCAGTATTTT. It yields the protein CASTPRGATDTQYF.

This clone was counted a few times. The J gene is TRBJ2-5, the V gene TRBV7-2, with TRBD2 matching over 7 bases. The J segment lost 2 bases and the V segment lost 1 base, leaving 4 bases of the junction unmatched. The CDR3 runs to 15 residues. Germline V CDR1 and CDR2: SGHTA, FQGNSA. For the CDR3, the DNA is TGTGCCAGCAGCTTAGTCGTCGGGGGGCAAGAGACCCAGTACTTC. Amino acid sequence: CASSLVVGGQETQYF.